This TCR beta chain is from a study of blood T cells in healthy people across ages. Overall study findings and caveats: Roughly linear declines in TCR beta diversity per million T cells occurred with age.

Together with a sample-barcoded 5' primer, a J-beta primer mix was included in a second PCR lasting roughly 6 to 12 cycles. Using its own MiXCR run on the 5' RACE reads, TCRdb lists one record per CDR3 protein. The sample comprises over a million distinct CDR3 sequences, approximately 25% of which are singletons, and about 0.8% rests with the top ten. This clonotype was found a few times. Its antigen is not known. The CDR3 has 16 amino acids. V lost 1 base to trimming and J lost 1 base, with 11 bases between them. These same data were also listed under a study on T cells of mothers and their children.

This TCR came from a girl under 10 years old in good health. The chain links TRBV12-3 or TRBV12-4 to TRBJ2-1, with a tentative D call TRBD1 (7 bases). Sequencing used blood. The CDR3 sequence: CASSLGQGGSYNEQFF. CDR3 sequence (DNA): TGTGCCAGCAGTTTAGGGCAGGGGGGATCCTACAATGAGCAGTTCTTC.